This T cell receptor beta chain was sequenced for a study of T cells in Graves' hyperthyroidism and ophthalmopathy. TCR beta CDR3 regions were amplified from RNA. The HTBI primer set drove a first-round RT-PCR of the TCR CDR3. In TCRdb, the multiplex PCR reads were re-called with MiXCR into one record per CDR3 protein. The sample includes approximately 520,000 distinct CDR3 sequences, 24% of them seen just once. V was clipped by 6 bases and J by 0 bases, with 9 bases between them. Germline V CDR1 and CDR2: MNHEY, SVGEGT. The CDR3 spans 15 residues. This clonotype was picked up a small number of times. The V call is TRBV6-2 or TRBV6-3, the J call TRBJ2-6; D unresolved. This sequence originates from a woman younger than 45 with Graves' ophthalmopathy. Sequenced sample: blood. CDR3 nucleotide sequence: TGTGCCAGCAGCCCACAGCACTCTGGGGCCAACGTCCTGACTTTC. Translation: CASSPQHSGANVLTF.